One and the same sample provided the 32 T cell receptor beta chains below, sequenced in a study of response to subunit inactivated influenza vaccine. TCRdb passed the RT-PCR reads through MiXCR, listing each CDR3 protein once. Of some 850,000 distinct CDR3 sequences in the sample, around a sixth are singletons; the top ten hold approximately 10%. The source was PBMCs from blood, collected 4 to 6 days after vaccination. The source is a middle-aged man who received an inactivated influenza vaccine.

The chain links TRBV7-9 to TRBJ2-5; D possibly corresponds to TRBD1 (6 bases). The CDR3 extends over 15 amino acids. V lost 5 bases, J lost 4 bases, and 17 bases lay in between. Germline lookup yields CDR1 SEHNR and CDR2 FQNEAQ (reference sequence). In nucleotides, the CDR3 is TGTGCCAGCAGCCCGATTACAGGGTTGGGAGAGACCCAGTACTTC. The encoded protein is CASSPITGLGETQYF.

The chain joins TRBV21-1 to TRBJ2-7. TRBV21-1 has pseudogene status. The CDR3 totals 13 residues. CDR3 amino acids: CASSNTFSYEQYF. In DNA, the CDR3 is TGTGCCAGCAGCAATACATTTTCCTACGAGCAGTACTTC.

This clonotype has ten or more counts. CDR3 protein: CASSLAPGFHEQYF. The CDR3 coding sequence is TGCGCCAGCAGCTTGGCCCCGGGATTCCACGAGCAGTACTTC. The chain carries TRBV5-1 and TRBJ2-7, with D possibly matching TRBD2 (5 bases). Germline lookup yields CDR1 SGHRS and CDR2 YFSETQ. CDR3 size: 14 residues. V was cut by 0 bases and J by 5 bases, with 12 bases left in between.

At least ten counts were recorded for this clonotype. This sequence joins TRBV7-8 and TRBJ2-1; D possibly corresponds to TRBD1 (7 bases). The germline V gene encodes CDR1 SGHVS and CDR2 FQNEAQ. The V gene lost 5 bases and the J gene lost 10 bases, with 9 bases spanning the gap. The CDR3 length is 11 residues. In DNA form, the CDR3 reads TGTGCCAGCAGCCCAGGGGGGGAGCAGTTCTTC. Protein: CASSPGGEQFF.

The rearrangement joins TRBV5-1 to TRBJ2-5; either TRBD1 or TRBD2 may supply D (5 bases each). The CDR3 sequence is 14 residues long. Germline V gene data show CDR1 as SGHRS and CDR2 as YFSETQ. Trimming removed 6 bases at V and 0 bases at J, with 12 bases between. In DNA, the CDR3 is TGCGCCAGCACTTCCGGGACGAACCAAGAGACCCAGTACTTC. It encodes CASTSGTNQETQYF. The entire variable domain, with the rest obtained from reference TRBV5-1 and TRBJ2-5, is as follows: KAGVTQTPRYLIKTRGQQVTLSCSPISGHRSVSWYQQTPGQGLQFLFEYFSETQRNKGNFPGRFSGRQFSNSRSEMNVSTLELGDSALYLCASTSGTNQETQYFGPGTRLLVL.

The chain joins TRBV10-3 to TRBJ2-2; 7 nucleotides match TRBD2. The CDR3 is 13 residues long. Trimming took 8 bases from V and 6 from J; bases not matched to a gene: 6. The germline CDR1 and CDR2 sequences are ENHRY and SYGVKD. Here the CDR3 reads CAILRLASGELFF. The DNA of the CDR3 is TGTGCCATCCTCCGACTAGCATCCGGGGAGCTGTTTTTT.

The genes are TRBV12-3 or TRBV12-4 and TRBJ2-1; D uncertain. This CDR3 has 13 amino acids. V was cut by 2 bases and J by 5 bases, with 7 bases left in between. Here the CDR3 DNA reads TGTGCCAGCAGTTTAAGGTGGAACAATGAGCAGTTCTTC. This translates into CASSLRWNNEQFF.

The chain joins TRBV7-2 to TRBJ2-7, with a tentative D call TRBD2 (6 bases). Germline CDR1 is SGHTA and CDR2 is FQGNSA. CDR3 length equals 13 residues. Trimming left V 5 bases short and J 4 bases short, with 12 bases between. The CDR3 protein is CASSLPGEYEQYF. The CDR3 nucleotides read TGTGCCAGCAGCCTGCCGGGAGAGTACGAGCAGTACTTC.

The sample holds many counts of this clonotype. This rearrangement joins TRBV20-1 to TRBJ1-1; TRBD1 is a possible D gene (5 bases). Germline assignment: CDR1 DFQATT and CDR2 SNEGSKA (reference sequence). This CDR3 is 12 amino acids long. Trimming took off 6 bases at V and 1 base at J, with 9 bases between the two ends. The CDR3: CSAEQENTEAFF. In nucleotides, the CDR3 is TGCAGTGCGGAACAGGAGAACACTGAAGCTTTCTTT.

The V gene is TRBV30, the J gene TRBJ2-3; D possibly corresponds to TRBD1 (5 bases). This CDR3 comprises 14 residues. Per the germline V gene, CDR1 is GTSNPN and CDR2 is SVGIG (reference sequence). The V end was cut by 3 bases, the J end by 3 bases, with 13 bases between. CDR3 bases: TGTGCCTGGAGGGAGCTGGGGCAGACAGATACGCAGTATTTT. The encoded protein is CAWRELGQTDTQYF.

This clonotype was counted between two and nine times. This chain joins TRBV29-1 and TRBJ2-2; D may be TRBD1 (6 bases). V lost 4 bases to trimming and J lost 1 base, with 7 bases between them. The CDR3 has 13 amino acids. In germline, CDR1 is SQVTM, CDR2 ANQGSEA. CDR3 residues: CSVGQENTGELFF. In DNA form, the CDR3 reads TGCAGCGTTGGACAGGAGAACACCGGGGAGCTGTTTTTT.

The gene calls are TRBV6-2 or TRBV6-3 and TRBJ2-2; tentative D call: TRBD1 (5 bases). V lost 6 bases and J 7 bases, leaving 12 bases between the germline ends. The CDR3 has 13 amino acids. Per the germline V gene, CDR1 is MNHEY and CDR2 is SVGEGT. The CDR3 sequence: CASSRSGFGELFF. CDR3 sequence (DNA): TGTGCCAGCAGCCGATCAGGGTTCGGGGAGCTGTTTTTT.

This clonotype was observed a handful of times. The chain is built from TRBV10-3 and TRBJ1-5; no reliable D call. In germline, CDR1 is ENHRY, CDR2 SYGVKD. The V gene lost 2 bases and the J gene lost 9 bases, with 11 bases spanning the gap. CDR3 length equals 13 residues. The CDR3 sequence is CAISEDGPGPQHF. In DNA, the CDR3 is TGTGCCATCAGTGAGGACGGGCCGGGGCCCCAGCATTTT.

In this sample, this clonotype turned up a few times. V usage is TRBV27 and J usage is TRBJ2-2; 9 bases map to TRBD1. With 6 bases clipped from V and 4 bases from J, the junction kept 9 bases outside the gene matches. There are 16 residues in the CDR3. CDR1 MNHEY and CDR2 SMNVEV come from the germline V gene (reference sequence). In nucleotides, the CDR3 is TGTGCCAGCAGGTCTGACAGGGGGGTAGGCACCGGGGAGCTGTTTTTT. As protein: CASRSDRGVGTGELFF.

This clonotype was counted at least ten times. The germline gene is not matched at one end of the junction; a read error may be the cause. This chain connects TRBV5-1 to TRBJ2-5; TRBD2 matches at 13 bases. CDR1 is SGHRS and CDR2 is YFSETQ in the germline V gene. The CDR3 loop spans 15 amino acids. In DNA, the CDR3 is TGTGCCAGCAGCCGGGGACTAGCGGGACAAGAGACCCAGTACTTC. It is translated as CASSRGLAGQETQYF.

This clonotype has just a few counts. The J gene is TRBJ2-7, the V gene TRBV20-1; 7 nucleotides agree with TRBD2. The CDR3 covers 15 residues. J gave up 6 bases and V 5 bases, and 16 bases lay outside the gene matches. CDR1 and CDR2 from the germline V gene are DFQATT and SNEGSKA (reference sequence). The CDR3 loop is CSAARLARGSLEQYF. The CDR3 DNA is TGCAGTGCTGCCCGATTAGCGCGGGGGAGTCTCGAGCAGTACTTC.

CDR3 coding DNA: TGTGCCAGCAGTCCCGCTAGACTAGCCAACGAGCAGTACTTC. Protein product: CASSPARLANEQYF. The genes are TRBV6-1 and TRBJ2-7, with 7 bases matching TRBD2. Germline CDR1 MNHNS, CDR2 SASEGT. V lost 5 bases, J lost 5 bases, and 9 bases stayed unmatched. The CDR3 consists of 14 residues.

This clonotype was seen a few times. The chain has TRBV7-2 and TRBJ2-3; TRBD2 aligns across 7 bases. CDR1 is SGHTA and CDR2 is FQGNSA in the germline V gene. The V gene end was trimmed by 5 bases and the J gene end by 2 bases; junction bases not matched to a gene: 7. CDR3 size: 15 residues. CDR3 protein: CASSTGLVNTDTQYF. The CDR3 coding sequence is TGTGCCAGCAGCACCGGACTAGTGAACACAGATACGCAGTATTTT.

This clonotype was found many times. V gene TRBV4-2 combines with J gene TRBJ2-3, with 10 nucleotides matching TRBD2. Per the germline V gene, CDR1 is LGHNA and CDR2 is YNFKEQ. The CDR3 covers 16 residues. V lost 0 bases, J lost 4 bases, and 4 bases stayed unmatched. The CDR3 DNA sequence: TGTGCCAGCAGCCAAGAGAAGCGGGAGGGTGCAGATACGCAGTATTTT. It encodes CASSQEKREGADTQYF.

This rearrangement joins TRBV7-6 to TRBJ2-1; 10 bases match TRBD2. The length of the CDR3 is 16 residues. Trimming removed 0 bases from V and 7 bases from J; junction bases left unmatched: 6. Germline V gene lookup returns CDR1 SGHVS and CDR2 FNYEAQ. CDR3 loop: CASSLAASGSTNEQFF. The CDR3 DNA is TGTGCCAGCAGCTTAGCGGCTAGCGGGAGTACGAATGAGCAGTTCTTC.

V usage is TRBV20-1 and J usage is TRBJ2-7; 10 bases agree with TRBD2. Trimming removed 3 bases from V and 6 bases from J; junction bases left unmatched: 5. This CDR3 spans 13 amino acids. CDR1 and CDR2 (germline): DFQATT, SNEGSKA (reference sequence). Here the CDR3 reads CSARKLAGAEQYF. The CDR3, as DNA: TGCAGTGCTAGGAAGCTAGCGGGAGCCGAGCAGTACTTC.

This clonotype was picked up a small number of times. V usage is TRBV10-3 and J usage is TRBJ1-2; D uncertain. The CDR3 runs to 14 residues. Germline CDR1 and CDR2: ENHRY and SYGVKD. Trimming took off 6 bases at V and 3 bases at J, with 14 bases between the two ends. CDR3 amino acids: CAISQTPQDYGYTF. The CDR3 DNA follows: TGTGCCATCAGCCAGACCCCGCAGGACTATGGCTACACCTTC.

This clonotype came up many times. The rearrangement uses TRBV5-5 and TRBJ2-3, with 7 bases lining up with TRBD1. The CDR3 totals 15 residues. Germline V gene sequence: CDR1 SGHKS, CDR2 YYEKEE (reference sequence). V lost 4 bases, J lost 1 base, and 6 bases stayed unmatched. Written as DNA, the CDR3 is TGTGCCAGCAGCGTAGGGACAGACCGCACAGATACGCAGTATTTT. It yields the protein CASSVGTDRTDTQYF.

Only a few counts were recorded for this clonotype. This chain uses TRBV15 with TRBJ2-7, with 8 bases aligning to TRBD2. The V gene's germline CDR1 is LNHNV and CDR2 YYDKDF (reference sequence). With 1 base clipped from V and 2 bases from J, the junction kept 1 base outside the gene matches. The CDR3 runs 14 residues. In nucleotides, the CDR3 is TGTGCCACCAGCAGAGGGGGACTAGCCTACGAGCAGTACTTC. It is translated as CATSRGGLAYEQYF.

In this sample, this clonotype turned up many times. The chain employs TRBV9 and TRBJ2-6; D gene ambiguous. Deletions cut 1 base from V and 0 bases from J, with 14 bases between. There are 18 residues in the CDR3. Germline V gene sequence: CDR1 SGDLS, CDR2 YYNGEE. The CDR3 region is CASSVRAGAYSGANVLTF. CDR3 DNA: TGTGCCAGCAGCGTAAGGGCAGGAGCCTACTCTGGGGCCAACGTCCTGACTTTC.

This chain joins TRBV27 and TRBJ2-1; D may be TRBD1 (6 bases). The ends were cut back, 2 bases at V and 5 bases at J, with 13 bases in the middle. This CDR3 region has 15 residues. Germline V gives CDR1 MNHEY, CDR2 SMNVEV (reference sequence). The CDR3 nucleotides are TGTGCCAGCAGTTTAACTGACAGGCAAGACAATGAGCAGTTCTTC. It is translated as CASSLTDRQDNEQFF.

This clonotype was found a few times. This rearrangement joins TRBV28 to TRBJ2-2; TRBD2 is a possible D gene (6 bases). This CDR3 has 18 amino acids. Germline V gene lookup returns CDR1 MDHEN and CDR2 SYDVKM. V lost 1 base and J lost 6, with 21 bases in between. The CDR3 reads CASSLFSLGLWRSGELFF. The DNA of the CDR3 is TGTGCCAGCAGTTTATTTAGTCTGGGACTGTGGCGATCCGGGGAGCTGTTTTTT. The complete variable domain, with remaining parts taken from reference TRBV28 and TRBJ2-2, reads DVKVTQSSRYLVKRTGEKVFLECVQDMDHENMFWYRQDPGLGLRLIYFSYDVKMKEKGDIPEGYSVSREKKERFSLILESASTNQTSMYLCASSLFSLGLWRSGELFFGEGSRLTVL.

This clonotype turned up a few times. The chain carries TRBV27 and TRBJ2-1; TRBD2 matches at 7 bases. The CDR3 consists of 17 residues. Germline loops: CDR1 MNHEY, CDR2 SMNVEV (reference sequence). J was trimmed by 0 bases and V by 1 base; bases with no gene match: 6. In nucleotides, the CDR3 is TGTGCCAGCAGTTTATTGGCTAGCGGATACTCCTACAATGAGCAGTTCTTC. Its translation: CASSLLASGYSYNEQFF.

This clonotype was recorded many times. V usage is TRBV2 and J usage is TRBJ1-6, with D unclear. The germline V gene has CDR1 SNHLY and CDR2 FYNNEI. Trimming took 2 bases from V and 9 from J, leaving 2 bases between them. CDR3 size: 11 residues. The CDR3: CASSEFSPLHF. Here the CDR3 DNA reads TGTGCCAGCAGTGAATTTTCACCCCTCCACTTT.

The chain has TRBV5-4 and TRBJ1-5; D may be TRBD1 (5 bases). This CDR3 contains 13 residues. Germline loops: CDR1 SGHNT, CDR2 YYREEE (reference sequence). V gave up 1 base and J gave up 6 bases, with 8 bases separating them. The CDR3 DNA sequence: TGTGCCAGCAGCTTGAGGGGCCTTCAGCCCCAGCATTTT. Its protein product is CASSLRGLQPQHF.

There are a few counts of this clonotype. The chain employs TRBV4-3 and TRBJ2-7, with 7 positions matching TRBD1. Trimming took 1 base from V and 1 from J; bases not matched to a gene: 4. CDR3 length: 15 residues. Germline-derived CDR1 and CDR2 are LGHNA and YSLEER. CDR3 coding DNA: TGCGCCAGCAGCCAAGCGGGACAGATTTCCTACGAGCAGTACTTC. It codes for CASSQAGQISYEQYF.

In this sample, this clonotype turned up a few times. The gene calls are TRBV29-1 and TRBJ1-1; D is uncertain. Germline CDR1 is SQVTM and CDR2 is ANQGSEA. The CDR3 runs to 11 residues. V lost 4 bases and J 5 bases, leaving 8 bases between the germline ends. The CDR3 region is CSVGVPTEAFF. CDR3 DNA: TGCAGCGTTGGGGTGCCTACTGAAGCTTTCTTT.